This T cell receptor beta chain is from a study of regulatory T cells in long-lasting Graves disease. The CDR3 length is 12 residues. From germline, CDR1 is ENHRY and CDR2 SYGVKD. The ends were cut back, 7 bases at V and 0 bases at J, with 7 bases in the middle. TCRdb re-called the reads through MiXCR, storing one row per CDR3 protein. The sample includes over a thousand distinct CDR3 sequences, about 54% of them seen just once. There was RNA extracted from PBMCs, and the TCR library was made from it. Source: peripheral blood mononuclear cells (PBMCs), taken with antithyroid drug treatment, in newly diagnosed or persistent Graves disease (not recorded which). The rearrangement uses TRBV10-3 and TRBJ2-7, with D unclear. This TCR was sampled from a female donor with Graves disease. The CDR3 bases are TGTGCCATCAATAACTACTCCTACGAGCAGTACTTC. This gives the protein CAINNYSYEQYF.